The next 20 T cell receptor beta chains were all read from a single sample in a study of T cell responses to AZD1222 COVID-19 vaccine. Assay used: immunoSEQ multiplex PCR; TCRdb lists only in-frame clones, some missing. The sample shows 200,000 to 300,000 clones, more than 80% of them seen only once. Sequencing used peripheral blood, obtained on day 0 of AZD1222 vaccination. The origin of the receptors is an adult in good health.

The rearrangement joins TRBV2 to TRBJ2-2; 7 bases are a match to TRBD2. The trim removed 6 bases at V and 2 bases at J, leaving 9 bases unmatched. Germline V CDR1 and CDR2: SNHLY, FYNNEI. The CDR3 runs to 16 residues. The CDR3 DNA follows: TGTGCCAGCAGCTCAAGTACTAGCGTTAACACCGGGGAGCTGTTTTTT. Translated, it gives CASSSSTSVNTGELFF.

V usage is TRBV2 and J usage is TRBJ2-7; D unresolved. V was cut by 5 bases and J by 0 bases, with 5 bases left in between. The CDR3 length is 12 residues. The germline V gene encodes CDR1 SNHLY and CDR2 FYNNEI. CDR3 sequence: CASSFLSYEQYF. The CDR3 bases are TGTGCCAGCAGTTTCCTCTCCTACGAGCAGTACTTC.

This chain links TRBV27 with TRBJ2-1, with unresolved D. Germline V lookup: CDR1 MNHEY, CDR2 SMNVEV (reference sequence). This CDR3 comprises 13 residues. V was trimmed by 2 bases and J by 7 bases, leaving 9 bases between them. The CDR3 reads CASSLVQTNEQFF. The CDR3 DNA reads TGTGCCAGCAGTTTAGTACAGACAAATGAGCAGTTCTTC.

The chain carries TRBV28 and TRBJ1-2; 7 bases align to TRBD1. CDR1 is MDHEN, CDR2 SYDVKM, per germline. The CDR3 extends over 12 amino acids. With 5 bases clipped from V and 7 bases from J, the junction kept 4 bases outside the gene matches. DNA of the CDR3: TGTGCCAGCAGTACGGGACAGCTTGGCTACACCTTC. Translation: CASSTGQLGYTF.

J is TRBJ2-1 and V is TRBV6-5; 7 nucleotides match TRBD1. The CDR3 is 15 residues long. With 5 bases clipped from V and 0 bases from J, the junction kept 4 bases outside the gene matches. Germline V gene lookup returns CDR1 MNHEY and CDR2 SVGAGI. CDR3 in DNA: TGTGCCAGCAGTACGACAGGGTTCTCCTACAATGAGCAGTTCTTC. Translation gives CASSTTGFSYNEQFF.

The V call is TRBV5-1, the J call TRBJ2-3, with D possibly TRBD2 on 5 matching bases. This CDR3 contains 15 residues. The V gene lost 6 bases and the J gene lost 4 bases, with 18 bases spanning the gap. Per the germline V gene, CDR1 is SGHRS and CDR2 is YFSETQ. The CDR3 DNA reads TGCGCCAGCACGAAAATGGGCGAGGGATCAGATACGCAGTATTTT. Translated, it gives CASTKMGEGSDTQYF.

J is TRBJ2-3 and V is TRBV9; 9 bases line up with TRBD1. V shed 0 bases, J shed 4 bases, and the junction held 3 bases outside the gene matches. This CDR3 is 15 amino acids long. The V gene's germline CDR1 is SGDLS and CDR2 YYNGEE. The CDR3 DNA reads TGTGCCAGCAGCGTAGGGGGACAGGGTGCAGATACGCAGTATTTT. Its translation is CASSVGGQGADTQYF.

Concerning this clone itself: In the same sample, other DNA sequences code for this CDR3. V usage is TRBV15 and J usage is TRBJ2-7, with TRBD2 matching over 8 bases. The trim removed 5 bases at V and 4 bases at J, leaving 7 bases unmatched. Germline loops: CDR1 LNHNV, CDR2 YYDKDF (reference sequence). The CDR3 loop spans 14 amino acids. CDR3 residues: CATSAGGGSYEQYF. The CDR3 region has the DNA TGTGCCACCAGCGCGGGGGGAGGTTCGTACGAGCAGTACTTC.

The chain recombines TRBV7-2 with TRBJ2-5; D gene unclear. The CDR3 has 12 residues. Germline V gene sequence: CDR1 SGHTA, CDR2 FQGNSA. V was cut by 5 bases and J by 5 bases, with 9 bases left in between. CDR3 DNA: TGTGCCAGCAGCGTTCGCGGTGAGACCCAGTACTTC. Protein product: CASSVRGETQYF.

V gene TRBV4-2 combines with J gene TRBJ1-2, with D tentatively TRBD1 (5 bases). Trimming took off 0 bases at V and 3 bases at J, with 11 bases between the two ends. There are 15 residues in the CDR3. Looked up from germline, CDR1 is LGHNA and CDR2 is YNFKEQ. The CDR3 here is CASSQDAGYYYGYTF. The CDR3, as DNA: TGTGCCAGCAGCCAAGATGCAGGGTATTACTATGGCTACACCTTC.

The rearrangement links TRBV3-1 (or the pseudogene TRBV3-2) to TRBJ2-2; D gene ambiguous. The CDR3 consists of 12 residues. The V end was cut by 2 bases, the J end by 4 bases, with 2 bases between. Germline V CDR1 and CDR2: LGHDT, YNNKEL (reference sequence). The CDR3 coding sequence is TGTGCCAGCAGCCAACTCACCGGGGAGCTGTTTTTT. It codes for CASSQLTGELFF.

The chain has TRBV2 and TRBJ1-1; TRBD1 matches at 8 bases. J lost 5 bases, V lost 4 bases, and 6 bases had no gene match. In germline, CDR1 is SNHLY, CDR2 FYNNEI. CDR3 length: 14 residues. The CDR3: CASSAITGGTEAFF. CDR3 bases: TGTGCCAGCAGTGCAATTACAGGGGGAACTGAAGCTTTCTTT.

The chain combines TRBV29-1 with TRBJ2-6, with 10 bases aligning to TRBD1. Germline-derived CDR1 and CDR2 are SQVTM and ANQGSEA. This CDR3 has 15 residues. After removal of 4 bases from V and 1 base from J, the junction contained 1 base not matched to a gene. CDR3 nucleotide sequence: TGCAGCGTTGGGGACAGGGGATCTGGGGCCAACGTCCTGACTTTC. Amino acids: CSVGDRGSGANVLTF.

The V and J genes are TRBV5-1 and TRBJ2-7, with a tentative D call TRBD2 (5 bases). Trimming removed 5 bases at V and 0 bases at J, with 12 bases between. The CDR3 loop spans 14 amino acids. Germline V lookup: CDR1 SGHRS, CDR2 YFSETQ. DNA for the CDR3: TGCGCCAGCAGACGTCCGGAGGACTCCTACGAGCAGTACTTC. Its protein product is CASRRPEDSYEQYF.

The genes are TRBV7-9 and TRBJ2-7, with 7 bases identical to TRBD2. J was trimmed by 3 bases and V by 5 bases; bases with no gene match: 10. The CDR3 has 15 amino acids. The germline V gene has CDR1 SEHNR and CDR2 FQNEAQ (reference sequence). As DNA, the CDR3 is TGTGCCAGCAGCATATCGGGACTACCGATCTACGAGCAGTACTTC. Translation gives CASSISGLPIYEQYF.

The chain joins TRBV5-5 to TRBJ2-5; 7 nucleotides line up with TRBD1. This CDR3 spans 14 amino acids. V lost 4 bases and J lost 2; bases outside the gene matches: 5. Germline loops: CDR1 SGHKS, CDR2 YYEKEE (reference sequence). CDR3 sequence reads: CASSPGQIQETQYF. Written as DNA, the CDR3 is TGTGCCAGCAGCCCGGGACAGATACAAGAGACCCAGTACTTC.

The table lists this clone with a count of one. This chain links TRBV27 with TRBJ2-2, with D possibly matching TRBD1 (5 bases). Germline V CDR1 and CDR2: MNHEY, SMNVEV (reference sequence). This CDR3 contains 16 residues. V was clipped by 1 base and J by 0 bases, with 9 bases between them. The CDR3 coding sequence is TGTGCCAGCAGTTTATTGGCCAGGGCGAACACCGGGGAGCTGTTTTTT. As protein: CASSLLARANTGELFF.

V gene TRBV9 combines with J gene TRBJ2-7, with D unresolved. CDR3 size: 13 residues. Germline CDR1 SGDLS, CDR2 YYNGEE. V was pared by 0 bases and J by 3 bases, with 7 bases between. The CDR3 DNA sequence: TGTGCCAGCAGCGTAGACGGGCTCTACGAGCAGTACTTC. This codes for CASSVDGLYEQYF. The whole variable domain, filled in from reference TRBV9 and TRBJ2-7, reads DSGVTQTPKHLITATGQRVTLRCSPRSGDLSVYWYQQSLDQGLQFLIQYYNGEERAKGNILERFSAQQFPDLHSELNLSSLELGDSALYFCASSVDGLYEQYFGPGTRLTVT.

This chain uses TRBV27 with TRBJ1-5; 8 positions agree with TRBD1. Trimming took 6 bases from V and 6 from J; bases not matched to a gene: 7. Germline V CDR1 and CDR2: MNHEY, SMNVEV (reference sequence). The CDR3 contains 14 residues. The CDR3 here is CASRRTGPGQPQHF. CDR3 coding DNA: TGTGCCAGCAGACGGACAGGGCCAGGTCAGCCCCAGCATTTT.

The V gene is TRBV12-5, the J gene TRBJ1-1; D gene ambiguous. Germline assignment: CDR1 LGHNT and CDR2 FRNRAP. Trimming stripped 3 bases from V and 0 bases from J, with 5 bases between. The CDR3 extends over 13 amino acids. The CDR3 nucleotides are TGTGCTAGTGGTTTCGCCATGAACACTGAAGCTTTCTTT. Translating it yields CASGFAMNTEAFF.